These 15 T cell receptor beta chains came from one sample sequenced in a study of blood T cell repertoires in COVID-19. The data were produced by immunoSEQ multiplex PCR, yet TCRdb's version contains in-frame clones alone and is incomplete. The table records roughly 100,000 clones, around nine tenths of them present only once. The material sequenced was peripheral blood. All receptors derive from a man aged 50-60 years with active or convalescent COVID-19.

The chain carries TRBV6-2 or TRBV6-3 and TRBJ2-5, with 8 bases lining up with TRBD1. V gave up 5 bases and J gave up 4 bases; unmatched junction bases: 9. The CDR3 sequence is 15 residues long. Germline V gene sequence: CDR1 MNHEY, CDR2 SVGEGT. The CDR3 loop is CASSKPGQEGETQYF. CDR3 coding DNA: TGTGCCAGCAGTAAACCGGGACAGGAGGGAGAGACCCAGTACTTC.

V usage is TRBV5-4 and J usage is TRBJ2-1; TRBD1 agrees at 9 bases. With 0 bases clipped from V and 3 bases from J, the junction kept 1 base outside the gene matches. The CDR3 length is 15 residues. Germline V lookup: CDR1 SGHNT, CDR2 YYREEE (reference sequence). In nucleotides, the CDR3 is TGTGCCAGCAGCTTGGACAGGGGGCTCTACAATGAGCAGTTCTTC. This sequence encodes CASSLDRGLYNEQFF.

The chain carries TRBV7-2 and TRBJ1-6, with 7 bases that match TRBD1. In germline, CDR1 is SGHTA, CDR2 FQGNSA. The junction had 10 bases not matched to a gene; V was cut back by 2 bases and J by 9 bases. The CDR3 totals 16 residues. CDR3: CASSLIGGGGFSPLHF. CDR3 nucleotides: TGTGCCAGCAGCTTAATTGGAGGAGGGGGCTTTTCACCCCTCCACTTT.

This clone was seen a handful of times. The chain joins TRBV4-1 to TRBJ1-5; D unresolved. CDR1 is MGHRA, CDR2 YSYEKL, per germline. The V end lost 0 bases, the J end lost 5 bases, and 14 bases lay between the germline ends. The length of the CDR3 is 16 residues. CDR3 sequence: CASSQDNSRTYQPQHF. The CDR3 nucleotides read TGCGCCAGCAGCCAAGATAACAGCCGAACTTATCAGCCCCAGCATTTT.

This clone occurred a few times. The chain employs TRBV18 and TRBJ1-4, with D unresolved. CDR1 and CDR2 (germline): KGHSH, LQKENI. Trimming stripped 2 bases from V and 4 bases from J, with 8 bases between. The CDR3 covers 14 residues. The CDR3 DNA is TGTGCCAGCTCACCATCCCCGGGTAATGAAAAACTGTTTTTT. It codes for CASSPSPGNEKLFF.

This clone was detected only once. The rearrangement links TRBV12-3 or TRBV12-4 to TRBJ1-5; D is ambiguous. V was cut by 3 bases and J by 6 bases, with 9 bases left in between. This CDR3 has 13 residues. The CDR3 DNA reads as TGTGCCAGCAGTTTCCCTCCGGGTCAGCCCCAGCATTTT. Amino acid sequence: CASSFPPGQPQHF.

V gene TRBV6-5 combines with J gene TRBJ1-1; tentative D call: TRBD1 (5 bases). V was cut by 0 bases and J by 1 base, with 6 bases left in between. Germline V CDR1 and CDR2: MNHEY, SVGAGI. The CDR3 covers 14 residues. The CDR3 here is CASSYSGGNTEAFF. The DNA for the CDR3 is TGTGCCAGCAGTTACTCGGGGGGGAACACTGAAGCTTTCTTT.

V gene TRBV5-1 combines with J gene TRBJ2-1, with 8 nucleotides matching TRBD1. The junction had 5 bases not matched to a gene; V was cut back by 2 bases and J by 4 bases. CDR3 length equals 15 residues. Germline V gives CDR1 SGHRS, CDR2 YFSETQ. DNA for the CDR3: TGCGCCAGCAGCTTACAAGACAGGGGATACAATGAGCAGTTCTTC. Translating gives CASSLQDRGYNEQFF.

V and J are TRBV6-4 and TRBJ2-3, with D maybe TRBD1 (6 bases). Looked up from germline, CDR1 is MRHNA and CDR2 is SNTAGT. The CDR3 totals 16 residues. Trimming pared 0 bases from V and 2 bases from J, leaving 12 bases between. The chain's CDR3 is CASSDSVWDTTDTQYF. In nucleotides, the CDR3 is TGTGCCAGCAGTGACTCTGTATGGGACACCACAGATACGCAGTATTTT.

The chain employs TRBV4-1 and TRBJ2-5; D is perhaps TRBD2 (7 bases). The V end lost 4 bases, the J end lost 5 bases, and 20 bases lay between the germline ends. CDR3 length: 16 amino acids. Germline V CDR1 and CDR2: MGHRA, YSYEKL. The CDR3 DNA follows: TGCGCCAGCAGCCCCGTAGTGGCGGGGGCCCGGGAGACCCAGTACTTC. Residues: CASSPVVAGARETQYF.

The chain employs TRBV11-2 and TRBJ2-3, with 8 bases that match TRBD2. V was pared by 1 base and J by 3 bases, with 6 bases of the junction left unmatched. The germline CDR1 and CDR2 sequences are SGHAT and FQNNGV. CDR3 length equals 16 residues. The chain's CDR3 is CASSLVRGGPTDTQYF. In DNA, the CDR3 is TGTGCCAGCAGCTTAGTTCGGGGGGGGCCTACAGATACGCAGTATTTT.

This clone came up once. The chain links TRBV5-5 to TRBJ1-3, with D unclear. Germline-derived CDR1 and CDR2 are SGHKS and YYEKEE (reference sequence). Trimming left V 0 bases short and J 2 bases short, with 15 bases between. This CDR3 spans 17 amino acids. CDR3 nucleotides: TGTGCCAGCAGCTTGGGCGTAGTAAAAGAAGCTGGAAACACCATATATTTT. This sequence encodes CASSLGVVKEAGNTIYF. Full variable domain (outside the CDR3, taken from reference TRBV5-5 and TRBJ1-3): DAGVTQSPTHLIKTRGQQVTLRCSPISGHKSVSWYQQVLGQGPQFIFQYYEKEERGRGNFPDRFSARQFPNYSSELNVNALLLGDSALYLCASSLGVVKEAGNTIYFGEGSWLTVV.

This chain uses TRBV12-3 or TRBV12-4 with TRBJ1-5; D gene ambiguous. V was shortened by 3 bases and J by 4 bases, with 7 bases between the two germline ends. The length of the CDR3 is 13 residues. CDR3 amino acids: CASSFTSNQPQHF. DNA for the CDR3: TGTGCCAGCAGTTTTACATCTAATCAGCCCCAGCATTTT.

V is TRBV18 and J is TRBJ2-6; D might be TRBD1 (5 bases). The V end was cut by 4 bases, the J end by 0 bases, with 16 bases between. CDR3 length equals 18 residues. Germline CDR1 KGHSH, CDR2 LQKENI. CDR3 coding DNA: TGTGCCAGCTCACTAACAGGTTCTACCAGCTCTGGGGCCAACGTCCTGACTTTC. Its protein is CASSLTGSTSSGANVLTF.

In regard to this clone: Its ends do not fully match the called genes, so a read error is possible. The chain links TRBV7-2 to TRBJ2-1; tentative D call: TRBD2 (5 bases). CDR1 and CDR2 from the germline V gene are SGHTA and FQGNSA. The CDR3 is 12 amino acids. Here the CDR3 DNA reads TGTGCCAGCAGCTTAGGTGGAGACTATAGGCTCTTC. Translated, it gives CASSLGGDYRLF. The full variable domain, completed using reference TRBV7-2 and TRBJ2-1, is GAGVSQSPSNKVTEKGKDVELRCDPISGHTALYWYRQSLGQGLEFLIYFQGNSAPDKSGLPSDRFSAERTGGSVSTLTIQRTQQEDSAVYLCASSLGGDYRLFGPGTRLTVL.